This T cell receptor beta chain was found in a study of radiotherapy plus CTLA-4 blockade in lung cancer. Overall study: For approximately 19% of patients, objective responses occurred, and about 33% had disease control. Study-wide points: Interferon-beta and early blood T cell clone dynamics reportedly predicted response best. TCR clones originating in tumors grew in number in blood after radiotherapy plus ipilimumab.

The CDR3 contains 16 residues. Germline trimming cut 4 bases from V and 4 bases from J; bases unmatched to any gene: 10. The germline CDR1 and CDR2 sequences are LGHNA and YNFKEQ. Notes on this clone: As yet, its antigen is unknown.

Measured with immunoSEQ multiplex PCR; TCRdb has only the in-frame clones, and not every one. In the table there are over 100,000 clones, more than 75% of which are singletons. Enrolled patients, whose metastatic non-small-cell lung cancer was chemo-refractory, received focal radiation plus CTLA-4 blockade with ipilimumab. The chain combines TRBV4-2 with TRBJ2-5, with TRBD1 matching 9 bases. This TCR derives from a human donor with non-small cell lung cancer that progressed on radiotherapy plus ipilimumab. Some clones in this sample may be carry-over from other donors' samples. The input for sequencing was peripheral blood, taken from a patient treated with radiotherapy plus ipilimumab. The CDR3 DNA reads as TGTGCCAGCAGCCCGGGATTCGGGACAGGGCCAGAGACCCAGTACTTC. It is translated as CASSPGFGTGPETQYF.